In this sample, the clone carrying this TCR beta chain turned up once. The data were taken from a study of blood T cell repertoires in COVID-19. The repertoire was sequenced with immunoSEQ multiplex PCR; TCRdb's copy has only in-frame clones and lacks some. The table has roughly 670,000 clones, more than 80% seen once. The V gene lost 0 bases and the J gene lost 1 base, with 9 bases spanning the gap. CDR3 length equals 15 residues. In germline, CDR1 is PRHDT, CDR2 FYEKMQ (reference sequence). V gene TRBV13 combines with J gene TRBJ1-2, with TRBD1 as a possible D gene (5 bases). Source material: peripheral blood. This TCR came from a woman younger than 35 with acute or convalescent COVID-19. The CDR3 region is CASSLGRQGNYGYTF. In DNA, the CDR3 is TGTGCCAGCAGCTTAGGCCGGCAGGGTAACTATGGCTACACCTTC.